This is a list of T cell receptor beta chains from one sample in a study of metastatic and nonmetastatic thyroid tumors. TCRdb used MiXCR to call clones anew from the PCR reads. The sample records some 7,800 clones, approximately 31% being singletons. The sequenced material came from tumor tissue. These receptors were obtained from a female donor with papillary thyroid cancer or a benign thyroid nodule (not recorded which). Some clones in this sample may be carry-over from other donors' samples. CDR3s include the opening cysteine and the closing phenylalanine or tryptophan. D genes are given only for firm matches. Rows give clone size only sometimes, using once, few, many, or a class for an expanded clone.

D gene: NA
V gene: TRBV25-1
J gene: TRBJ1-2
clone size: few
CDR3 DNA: TGTGCCAGCAGTGAATCATTCTCGGACACCGGAGAGCGTACCTTC
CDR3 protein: CASSESFSDTGERTF

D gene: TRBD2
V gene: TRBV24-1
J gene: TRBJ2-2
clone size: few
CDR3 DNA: TGTGCCACCAGAAGCGGGGGGGACACCGGGGAGCTGTTTTTT
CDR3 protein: CATRSGGDTGELFF

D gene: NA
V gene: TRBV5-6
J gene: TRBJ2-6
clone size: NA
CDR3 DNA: TGTGCCAGCAGCTTGGAGGGAGCTGGGGCCAACGTCCTGACTTTC
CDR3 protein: CASSLEGAGANVLTF

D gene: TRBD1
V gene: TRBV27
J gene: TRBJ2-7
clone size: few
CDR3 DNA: TGTGCCAGCAGTTTAATGGACAGGGTCGAGCAGTACTTC
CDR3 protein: CASSLMDRVEQYF

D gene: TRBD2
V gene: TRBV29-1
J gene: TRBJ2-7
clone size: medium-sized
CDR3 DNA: TGCAGTGCTAGCGGGAGCGGGTCCTACGAGCAGTACTTC
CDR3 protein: CSASGSGSYEQYF

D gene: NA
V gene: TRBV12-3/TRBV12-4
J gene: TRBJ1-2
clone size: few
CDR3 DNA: TGTGCCAGCAGTTACGGGACATCCCGGCGGTATGGCCACACCTTC
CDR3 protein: CASSYGTSRRYGHTF

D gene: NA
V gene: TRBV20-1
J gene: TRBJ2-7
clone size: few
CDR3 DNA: TGCAGTGCTAGAGATAGCGCGGGGGCCGACGAGCAGTACTTC
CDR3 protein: CSARDSAGADEQYF

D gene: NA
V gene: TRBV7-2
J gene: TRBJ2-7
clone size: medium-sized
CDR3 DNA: TGTGCCAGCAGCTTAGCCCCAGGGTTGGGGTACGAGCAGTACTTC
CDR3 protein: CASSLAPGLGYEQYF

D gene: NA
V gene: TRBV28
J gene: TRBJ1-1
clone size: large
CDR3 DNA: TGTGCCAGCAGTTTGGAGGGGCTAAGGGACACTGAAGCTTTCTTT
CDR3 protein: CASSLEGLRDTEAFF

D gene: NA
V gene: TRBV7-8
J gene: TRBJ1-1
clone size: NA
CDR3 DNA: TGTGCCAGCAGCGGACAGAACACTGAAGCTTTCTTT
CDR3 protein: CASSGQNTEAFF

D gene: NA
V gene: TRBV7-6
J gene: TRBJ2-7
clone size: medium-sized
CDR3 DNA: TGTGCCAGCAGCAGTAGCCCATACTACGAGCAGTACTTC
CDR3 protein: CASSSSPYYEQYF

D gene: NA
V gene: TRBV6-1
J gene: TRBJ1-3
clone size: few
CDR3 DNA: TGTGCCAGCACCGGCTTCTCTGGAAACACCATATATTTT
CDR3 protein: CASTGFSGNTIYF

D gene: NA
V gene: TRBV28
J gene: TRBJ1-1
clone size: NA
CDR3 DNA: TGTGCCAGCTCAAAGGGGCTCGCTACTGAAGCTTTCTTT
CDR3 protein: CASSKGLATEAFF

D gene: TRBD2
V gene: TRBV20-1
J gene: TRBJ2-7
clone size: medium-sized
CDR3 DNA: TGCAGTGCTACCAGACTAGCGGGAGAGTACGAGCAGTACTTC
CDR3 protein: CSATRLAGEYEQYF

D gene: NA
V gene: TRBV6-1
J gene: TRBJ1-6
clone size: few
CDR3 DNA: TGTGCCAGCAGTGAATACGAGCTCAAGGCCCTCCACTTT
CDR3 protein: CASSEYELKALHF

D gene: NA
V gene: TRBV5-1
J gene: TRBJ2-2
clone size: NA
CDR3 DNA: TGCGCCAGCAGCTCCACAGACACCGGGGAGCTGTTTTTT
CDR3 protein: CASSSTDTGELFF

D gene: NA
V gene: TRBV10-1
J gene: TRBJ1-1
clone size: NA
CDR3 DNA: TGCGCCAGCAGTGATTCGAGGTACACTGAAGCTTTCTTT
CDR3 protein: CASSDSRYTEAFF

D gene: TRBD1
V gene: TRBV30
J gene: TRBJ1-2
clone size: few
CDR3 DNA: TGTGCCCAGCGCCAGGGGGATAACTATGGCTACACCTTC
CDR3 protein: CAQRQGDNYGYTF

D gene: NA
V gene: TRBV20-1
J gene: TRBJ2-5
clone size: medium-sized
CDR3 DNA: TGCAGTGCTAGAGATTCTTCAGGGATTGAAGAGACCCAGTACTTC
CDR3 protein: CSARDSSGIEETQYF

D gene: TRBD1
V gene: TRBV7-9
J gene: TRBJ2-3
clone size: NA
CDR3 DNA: TGTGCCAGCAGCGTGGACAGGCGCACAGATACGCAGTATTTT
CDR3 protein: CASSVDRRTDTQYF

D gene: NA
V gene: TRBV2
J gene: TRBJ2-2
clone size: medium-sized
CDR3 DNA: TGTGCCAGCAGGCAGACTCAGTACACCGGGGAGCTGTTTTTT
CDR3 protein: CASRQTQYTGELFF

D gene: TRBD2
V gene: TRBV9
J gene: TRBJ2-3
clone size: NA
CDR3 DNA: TGTGCCAGCAGCTCTACTAGCGGGACAAGCACAGATACGCAGTATTTT
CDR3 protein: CASSSTSGTSTDTQYF

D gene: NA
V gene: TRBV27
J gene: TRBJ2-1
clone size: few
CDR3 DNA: TGTGCCAGCAGTTCCCCCCCGGGGACCCTCTACAATGAGCAGTTCTTC
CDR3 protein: CASSSPPGTLYNEQFF

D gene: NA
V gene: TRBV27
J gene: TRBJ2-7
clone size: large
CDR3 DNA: TGTGCCAGCAGTTTATCGGAGATTTCCTACGAGCAGTACTTC
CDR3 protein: CASSLSEISYEQYF

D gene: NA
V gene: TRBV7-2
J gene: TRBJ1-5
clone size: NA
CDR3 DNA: TGTGCCAGCAGCTTATTTGTGGGGGGGGCACAAACCCAGCATTTT
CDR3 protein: CASSLFVGGAQTQHF

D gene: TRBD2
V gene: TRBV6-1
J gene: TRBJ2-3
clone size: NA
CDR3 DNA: TGTGCCAACAGTGAAGACCCGGGAGGGCCGACAGATACGCAGTATTTT
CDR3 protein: CANSEDPGGPTDTQYF

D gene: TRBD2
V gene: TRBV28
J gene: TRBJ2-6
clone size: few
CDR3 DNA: TGTGCCAGCGGCCGACTAGCGGGAACCATAACGGCGGGGGCCAACGTCCTGACTTTC
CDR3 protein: CASGRLAGTITAGANVLTF

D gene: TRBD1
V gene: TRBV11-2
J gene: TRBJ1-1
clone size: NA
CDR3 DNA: TGTGCCAGCAGCACCCGGGACAGGTCACCCTCAATGAACACTGAAGCTTTCTTT
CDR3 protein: CASSTRDRSPSMNTEAFF

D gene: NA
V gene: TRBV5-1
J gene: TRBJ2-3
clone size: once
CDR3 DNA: TGCGCCAGCAGCGGCCACGGGACGTCCGATACGCAGTATTTT
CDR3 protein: CASSGHGTSDTQYF

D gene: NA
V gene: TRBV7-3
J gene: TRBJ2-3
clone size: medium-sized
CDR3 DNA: TGTGCCAGCAGCTTAACGGGACTCCCCGGGGATACGCAGTATTTT
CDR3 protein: CASSLTGLPGDTQYF

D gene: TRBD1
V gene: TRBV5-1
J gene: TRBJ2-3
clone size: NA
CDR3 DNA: TGCGCCAGCAGCTTGGTGGGACAGGGCGCAGATACGCAGTATTTT
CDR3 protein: CASSLVGQGADTQYF